This TCR beta chain was found in a study of blood T cell repertoires in COVID-19. Study context: The United States, Italy and Spain were the sources of the acute and convalescent COVID-19 samples.

Followed longitudinally, the Seattle patients had been enrolled during active infection. Produced via immunoSEQ multiplex PCR; TCRdb's table is partial and in-frame only. This sample has some 260,000 clones; 75% to 90% occur once, and the top ten carry 10% to 13%. This clone was observed a few times. This clonotype was sampled from a woman in her seventies with COVID-19, enrolled during active disease. The sequenced sample was peripheral blood.

CDR3 residues: CASSFFGSSYNEQFF. CDR3 sequence (DNA): TGTGCCAGCAGTTTTTTCGGGAGCTCCTACAATGAGCAGTTCTTC. The chain links TRBV3-1 (or the pseudogene TRBV3-2) to TRBJ2-1, with D possibly matching TRBD2 (6 bases). Germline assignment: CDR1 LGHDT and CDR2 YNNKEL (reference sequence). This CDR3 comprises 15 residues. V lost 6 bases, J lost 0 bases, and 12 bases lay in between.